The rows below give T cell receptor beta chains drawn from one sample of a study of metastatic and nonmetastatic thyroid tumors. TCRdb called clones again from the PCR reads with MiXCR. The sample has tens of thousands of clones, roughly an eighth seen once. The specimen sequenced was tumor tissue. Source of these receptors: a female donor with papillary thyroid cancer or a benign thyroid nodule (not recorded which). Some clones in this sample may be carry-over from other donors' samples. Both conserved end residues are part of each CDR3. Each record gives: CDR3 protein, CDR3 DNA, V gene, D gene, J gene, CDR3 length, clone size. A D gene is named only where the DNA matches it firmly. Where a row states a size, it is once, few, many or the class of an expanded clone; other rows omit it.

CDR3aa: CASSLRGAVVETQYF; CDR3nt: TGTGCCAGCAGTTTACGGGGGGCGGTGGTAGAGACCCAGTACTTC; v_gene: TRBV27; d_gene: .; j_gene: TRBJ2-5; len: 15; abundance: many
CDR3aa: CAWSEQGAFQPQHF; CDR3nt: TGTGCCTGGAGCGAACAGGGGGCATTTCAGCCCCAGCATTTT; v_gene: TRBV30; d_gene: TRBD1; j_gene: TRBJ1-5; len: 14; abundance: many
CDR3aa: CASSLEGGTLTDTQYF; CDR3nt: TGTGCCAGCAGCTTAGAAGGGGGGACTCTTACAGATACGCAGTATTTT; v_gene: TRBV11-3; d_gene: .; j_gene: TRBJ2-3; len: 16; abundance: many
CDR3aa: CAISGTSGSSYEQYF; CDR3nt: TGTGCCATCAGTGGGACTAGCGGGAGCTCCTACGAGCAGTACTTC; v_gene: TRBV10-3; d_gene: TRBD2; j_gene: TRBJ2-7; len: 15; abundance: many
CDR3aa: CASSLDSGANVLTF; CDR3nt: TGCGCCAGCAGCTTAGACTCTGGGGCCAACGTCCTGACTTTC; v_gene: TRBV5-1; d_gene: .; j_gene: TRBJ2-6; len: 14; abundance: many
CDR3aa: CASSWTAGSSYEQYF; CDR3nt: TGTGCCAGCAGCTGGACCGCGGGGAGCTCCTACGAGCAGTACTTC; v_gene: TRBV7-2; d_gene: .; j_gene: TRBJ2-7; len: 15; abundance: many
CDR3aa: CASSSGTSGREQYF; CDR3nt: TGTGCCAGCAGTTCGGGGACTAGCGGGAGAGAGCAGTACTTC; v_gene: TRBV6-1; d_gene: TRBD2; j_gene: TRBJ2-7; len: 14; abundance: .
CDR3aa: CASITELAESWETQYF; CDR3nt: TGTGCCAGCATCACCGAACTAGCGGAGAGTTGGGAGACCCAGTACTTC; v_gene: TRBV12-3/TRBV12-4; d_gene: TRBD2; j_gene: TRBJ2-5; len: 16; abundance: many
CDR3aa: CASSDPTHHQETQYF; CDR3nt: TGTGCCAGCAGTGATCCAACACACCACCAAGAGACCCAGTACTTC; v_gene: TRBV6-1; d_gene: .; j_gene: TRBJ2-5; len: 15; abundance: few
CDR3aa: CASFLDLGLSYEQYF; CDR3nt: TGTGCCAGCTTCTTAGATCTGGGTTTGAGTTACGAGCAGTACTTC; v_gene: TRBV11-3; d_gene: .; j_gene: TRBJ2-7; len: 15; abundance: once
CDR3aa: CASCEDTMNTEAFF; CDR3nt: TGTGCCAGCTGCGAGGATACCATGAACACTGAAGCTTTCTTT; v_gene: TRBV6-1; d_gene: .; j_gene: TRBJ1-1; len: 14; abundance: many
CDR3aa: CESSLNSLSTHEQYF; CDR3nt: TGCGAGAGCAGCTTGAACAGTCTTAGTACTCACGAGCAGTACTTC; v_gene: TRBV5-1; d_gene: .; j_gene: TRBJ2-7; len: 15; abundance: .
CDR3aa: CASNDGDSNTGELFF; CDR3nt: TGTGCCAGCAACGACGGGGATTCGAACACCGGGGAGCTGTTTTTT; v_gene: TRBV6-2/TRBV6-3; d_gene: .; j_gene: TRBJ2-2; len: 15; abundance: many